Following are 30 T cell receptor beta chains from one sample sequenced in a study of T-cell reconstitution after alpha-beta-depleted transplantation in children listed by TCRdb under 2016. Receptor amplification or capture employed PCR. The data were produced on an Illumina HiSeq 2500. TCR library preparation used molecular barcoding, with unique molecular identifiers applied to normalize quantification of the TCRbeta repertoire. Through fastp at Q25 and MiXCR, TCRdb rebuilt clones from the public reads, retaining in-frame beta chains. Every distinct CDR3 protein forms one entry, paired with its most common genes and DNA. The sample includes about 340,000 distinct CDR3 sequences, with less than 15% observed a single time. The leading ten clones occupy around 4.5% of the sample. The starting material was PBMCs, obtained from the stem cell graft. These receptors were obtained from a human donor who donated a stem cell graft to a child with Fanconi anemia.

V is TRBV30 and J is TRBJ1-2, with a weak D call TRBD1 (5 bases). Between the trimmed V and J ends, which lost 4 bases and 4 bases, there was a span of 16 bases. CDR1 GTSNPN and CDR2 SVGIG come from the germline V gene (reference sequence). The CDR3 runs 14 residues. Here the CDR3 DNA reads TGTGCCTGGAATCTAGGGGTGCGATCCTATGGCTACACCTTC. It yields the protein CAWNLGVRSYGYTF. Full variable domain (remainder filled in from reference TRBV30 and TRBJ1-2): SQTIHQWPATLVQPVGSPLSLECTVEGTSNPNLYWYRQAAGRGLQLLFYSVGIGQISSEVPQNLSASRPQDRQFILSSKKLLLSDSGFYLCAWNLGVRSYGYTFGSGTRLTVV.

The CDR3 DNA reads as TGCGCCAGCAGCCAAGAGTGGCAGCTCACAGATACGCAGTATTTT. The encoded protein is CASSQEWQLTDTQYF. The genes are TRBV4-3 and TRBJ2-3; D is unclear. This CDR3 comprises 15 residues. Germline loops: CDR1 LGHNA, CDR2 YSLEER. V was trimmed by 0 bases and J by 2 bases, leaving 9 bases between them.

In this sample, this clonotype turned up many times. This chain uses TRBV5-5 with TRBJ1-5, with TRBD1 matching over 9 bases. The CDR3 totals 15 residues. From germline, CDR1 is SGHKS and CDR2 YYEKEE (reference sequence). The V segment lost 1 base and the J segment 4 bases; nucleotides outside the gene matches: 3. Here the CDR3 reads CASSLSGTGNQPQHF. The CDR3 region has the DNA TGTGCCAGCAGCTTGTCCGGGACAGGGAATCAGCCCCAGCATTTT.

This clonotype has only a few counts. The J gene is TRBJ2-2, the V gene TRBV11-2; D uncertain. Trimming left V 3 bases short and J 2 bases short, with 7 bases between. Germline V gives CDR1 SGHAT, CDR2 FQNNGV. The CDR3 contains 14 residues. The CDR3 sequence is CASSLETNTGELFF. The CDR3 DNA reads TGTGCCAGCAGCTTGGAGACAAACACCGGGGAGCTGTTTTTT.

This rearrangement joins TRBV19 to TRBJ1-6, with 7 bases lining up with TRBD1. Germline V CDR1 and CDR2: LNHDA, SQIVND (reference sequence). V was pared by 7 bases and J by 9 bases, with 6 bases of the junction left unmatched. The length of the CDR3 is 13 residues. The CDR3 DNA reads as TGTGCCAGTATGGGGGACAGCTCTTCACCCCTCCACTTT. Amino acids: CASMGDSSSPLHF.

In its sample, this clonotype was seen once. A much larger clone differs by one base, so this may be a read error. The rearrangement joins TRBV3-1 to TRBJ1-3; no firm D call. There are 15 residues in the CDR3. Germline CDR1 and CDR2: LGHDT and YNNKEL (reference sequence). The CDR3 is CASSQEGGVGNTLYF. DNA of the CDR3: TGTGCCAGCAGCCAAGAAGGCGGGGTTGGAAACACCTTATATTTT.

The chain couples TRBV5-1 to TRBJ1-4; TRBD1 matches 7 bases. Unmatched junction bases numbered 4, after V lost 0 bases and J lost 5 bases. CDR1 and CDR2 (germline): SGHRS, YFSETQ. This CDR3 region has 15 residues. In DNA form, the CDR3 reads TGCGCCAGCAGCTTGGGATTGACAGGGAATGAAAAACTGTTTTTT. It is translated as CASSLGLTGNEKLFF.

This clonotype was found many times. The chain combines TRBV20-1 with TRBJ1-1; no clear D gene. Germline V gene sequence: CDR1 DFQATT, CDR2 SNEGSKA (reference sequence). CDR3 size: 11 residues. Trimming removed 1 base at V and 8 bases at J, with 8 bases between. The CDR3: CSARGGVEAFF. CDR3 nucleotides: TGCAGTGCTAGAGGTGGAGTAGAAGCTTTCTTT.

This clonotype was detected many times. Written as DNA, the CDR3 is TGTGCCAGCAGCCAGGCGGCACGCTCCTACGAGCAGTACTTC. This translates into CASSQAARSYEQYF. The chain joins TRBV12-3 or TRBV12-4 to TRBJ2-7; D ambiguous. The CDR3 is made up of 14 amino acids. The germline V and J ends were trimmed by 6 bases and 0 bases, with 12 bases remaining between them.

This chain joins TRBV2 and TRBJ1-2; a possible D gene is TRBD1 (5 bases). V shed 7 bases and J shed 8 bases, with 17 bases lying between them. This CDR3 has 13 amino acids. Per the germline V gene, CDR1 is SNHLY and CDR2 is FYNNEI. The CDR3 nucleotides read TGTGCCAGCAAGGAAGACAGCTCGACGGGCTACACCTTC. Amino acids: CASKEDSSTGYTF.

The CDR3 bases are TGTGCCAGCAGTTACGGGGGCCTTGGAGGCACAGATACGCAGTATTTT. Its translation: CASSYGGLGGTDTQYF. The chain is built from TRBV6-5 and TRBJ2-3, with D possibly being TRBD1 (6 bases). V lost 2 bases and J lost 1, with 13 bases in between. CDR3 length equals 16 residues. CDR1 is MNHEY and CDR2 is SVGAGI in the germline V gene.

This clonotype was observed many times. V usage is TRBV9 and J usage is TRBJ2-1, with 12 positions matching TRBD2. The CDR3 length is 15 residues. Germline V CDR1 and CDR2: SGDLS, YYNGEE. Germline trimming cut 3 bases from V and 9 bases from J; bases unmatched to any gene: 7. In DNA, the CDR3 is TGTGCCAGCAGCGATCCGGGACTAGCGGGTAGTGAGCAGTTCTTC. Amino acid sequence: CASSDPGLAGSEQFF.

This clonotype was detected only a few times. The chain couples TRBV7-2 to TRBJ2-1; D unresolved. Germline V gene sequence: CDR1 SGHTA, CDR2 FQGNSA. CDR3 length equals 14 residues. V lost 2 bases to trimming and J lost 8 bases, with 13 bases between them. CDR3 region: CASSLYRRGDEQFF. As DNA, the CDR3 is TGTGCCAGCAGCTTATACCGCCGCGGTGATGAGCAGTTCTTC.

This clonotype was seen many times. The V gene is TRBV27, the J gene TRBJ2-1, with D possibly matching TRBD2 (6 bases). CDR1 is MNHEY and CDR2 is SMNVEV in the germline V gene (reference sequence). The CDR3 is made up of 17 amino acids. V lost 2 bases and J 10 bases, leaving 24 bases between the germline ends. CDR3 residues: CASSLRLASDRNEEQFF. The CDR3 nucleotides read TGTGCCAGCAGTTTACGTTTGGCTAGCGATCGGAATGAGGAGCAGTTCTTC.

This clonotype was picked up a small number of times. The chain combines TRBV18 with TRBJ2-3; 8 nucleotides match TRBD2. Germline CDR1 reads KGHSH; CDR2 reads LQKENI. The junction had 6 bases not matched to a gene; V was cut back by 6 bases and J by 1 base. The CDR3 loop spans 15 amino acids. CDR3 residues: CASSHGGAGTDTQYF. In DNA, the CDR3 is TGTGCCAGCTCTCACGGGGGGGCCGGCACAGATACGCAGTATTTT.

The chain uses TRBV19 and TRBJ1-1; D unresolved. The germline V gene encodes CDR1 LNHDA and CDR2 SQIVND (reference sequence). The CDR3 consists of 11 residues. The V end was cut by 3 bases, the J end by 5 bases, with 4 bases between. In DNA, the CDR3 is TGTGCCAGTAGTATTGATACTGAAGCTTTCTTT. Translated, it gives CASSIDTEAFF.

The J gene is TRBJ1-1, the V gene TRBV20-1, with 10 positions matching TRBD1. Germline V gives CDR1 DFQATT, CDR2 SNEGSKA (reference sequence). The CDR3 consists of 14 residues. Trimming took 6 bases from V and 4 from J; bases not matched to a gene: 8. The chain's CDR3 is CSAGGQGMGTEAFF. CDR3 in DNA: TGCAGTGCGGGGGGACAGGGGATGGGCACTGAAGCTTTCTTT.

The V call is TRBV12-3 or TRBV12-4, the J call TRBJ1-2; a weak D match, TRBD1 (6 bases). The length of the CDR3 is 15 residues. V was clipped by 6 bases and J by 4 bases, with 18 bases between them. The chain's CDR3 is CASSPSPGVTYGYTF. In DNA, the CDR3 is TGTGCCAGCAGCCCCTCTCCAGGGGTTACCTATGGCTACACCTTC.

Of note for this clonotype: One base away lies a much larger clone, so this may be a sequencing read error. No conserved phenylalanine or tryptophan ends this CDR3, so it is likely a read error. V and J are TRBV9 and TRBJ1-3; D perhaps matches TRBD1 (5 bases). Germline CDR1 and CDR2: SGDLS and YYNGEE. This CDR3 comprises 15 residues. Trimming left V 4 bases short and J 4 bases short, with 15 bases between. The CDR3 loop reads CASSPTPGEGNTIYY. CDR3 in DNA: TGTGCCAGCAGCCCAACCCCGGGGGAAGGAAACACCATATATTAT.

This clonotype was detected ten times or more. The chain recombines TRBV28 with TRBJ2-7; the match to TRBD1 covers 8 bases. Germline lookup yields CDR1 MDHEN and CDR2 SYDVKM. This CDR3 has 15 residues. The V gene end was trimmed by 7 bases and the J gene end by 1 base; junction bases not matched to a gene: 9. In DNA, the CDR3 is TGTGCCAGCACCAGGTCAGGGGGCAGGTCCTACGAGCAGTACGTC. It encodes CASTRSGGRSYEQYV.

This clonotype has at least ten counts. The chain has TRBV5-5 and TRBJ2-7; D is possibly TRBD2 (6 bases). The germline V gene has CDR1 SGHKS and CDR2 YYEKEE (reference sequence). This CDR3 has 14 residues. Trimming stripped 0 bases from V and 2 bases from J, with 9 bases between. The DNA of the CDR3 is TGTGCCAGCAGCTTGGGGGGAGGAACCTACGAGCAGTACGTC. It translates to CASSLGGGTYEQYV.

This clonotype appeared many times. The chain uses TRBV12-3 or TRBV12-4 and TRBJ2-1; 7 nucleotides line up with TRBD1. The trim removed 4 bases at V and 14 bases at J, leaving 11 bases unmatched. This CDR3 spans 13 amino acids. The CDR3 region has the DNA TGTGCCAGCAGTTCGGGACAGAGTTTAGATAAGTTCTTC. Protein: CASSSGQSLDKFF.

The rearrangement links TRBV28 to TRBJ2-7; the match to TRBD2 covers 8 bases. This CDR3 comprises 14 residues. Germline V CDR1 and CDR2: MDHEN, SYDVKM. Trimming cost V 3 bases and J 2 bases; bases outside gene matches: 3. CDR3 residues: CASSFTGGPYEQYF. The CDR3 DNA sequence: TGTGCCAGCAGTTTCACGGGAGGGCCCTACGAGCAGTACTTC.

This clonotype occurred a few times. V and J are TRBV18 and TRBJ1-4; D is perhaps TRBD1 (6 bases). CDR1 is KGHSH, CDR2 LQKENI, per germline. This CDR3 has 13 residues. V dropped 5 bases and J dropped 5 bases, with 9 bases sitting between them. CDR3 protein: CASSGGQNEKLFF. The DNA of the CDR3 is TGTGCCAGCTCAGGGGGCCAAAATGAAAAACTGTTTTTT.

The chain couples TRBV2 to TRBJ1-5; a weak D match, TRBD1 (5 bases). CDR3 size: 15 residues. V was shortened by 3 bases and J by 2 bases, with 11 bases between the two germline ends. Germline CDR1 is SNHLY and CDR2 is FYNNEI. CDR3 loop: CASSEGGIGNQPQHF. The CDR3 coding sequence is TGTGCCAGCAGTGAGGGGGGGATAGGCAATCAGCCCCAGCATTTT.

This clonotype was picked up many times. The V gene is TRBV15, the J gene TRBJ2-1; 9 nucleotides match TRBD1. Germline assignment: CDR1 LNHNV and CDR2 YYDKDF (reference sequence). The junction had 14 bases not matched to a gene; V was cut back by 2 bases and J by 6 bases. The CDR3 consists of 18 residues. The CDR3 loop reads CATSRPGQGVNLGNEQFF. The CDR3 DNA reads as TGTGCCACCAGCAGACCGGGACAGGGAGTAAATTTGGGCAATGAGCAGTTCTTC.

This chain links TRBV10-3 with TRBJ2-1; 10 nucleotides align to TRBD2. The germline V gene encodes CDR1 ENHRY and CDR2 SYGVKD. Germline trimming cut 6 bases from V and 3 bases from J; bases unmatched to any gene: 5. The CDR3 consists of 15 residues. The CDR3 loop is CAIRGTSENYNEQFF. DNA of the CDR3: TGTGCCATCAGGGGGACTAGCGAGAACTACAATGAGCAGTTCTTC.

This clonotype was counted at least ten times. V is TRBV12-3 or TRBV12-4 and J is TRBJ1-1; D gene ambiguous. The CDR3 length is 11 residues. V shed 2 bases and J shed 11 bases, with 9 bases lying between them. CDR3 DNA sequence: TGTGCCAGCAGTTTACTGAGGTGGGCTTTCTTT. Translated: CASSLLRWAFF.

This clonotype occurred many times. The gene calls are TRBV6-2 or TRBV6-3 and TRBJ2-4; D gene unclear. The V gene's germline CDR1 is MNHEY and CDR2 SVGEGT. V was shortened by 6 bases and J by 7 bases, with 19 bases between the two germline ends. The CDR3 is 15 amino acids. The CDR3 DNA follows: TGTGCCAGCAGCCTAACTGGCAGGTCTTTGAACATTCAGTACTTC. It codes for CASSLTGRSLNIQYF.

This rearrangement joins TRBV5-6 to TRBJ1-1; D is perhaps TRBD1 (6 bases). V was pared by 9 bases and J by 1 base, with 13 bases between. Germline CDR1 reads SGHDT; CDR2 reads YYEEEE. The CDR3 spans 13 residues. The CDR3 spells CATHRVPNTEAFF. Here the CDR3 DNA reads TGTGCCACCCACAGGGTTCCGAACACTGAAGCTTTCTTT. The full variable domain, in which reference TRBV5-6 and TRBJ1-1 provide the parts outside the CDR3, is DAGVTQSPTHLIKTRGQQVTLRCSPKSGHDTVSWYQQALGQGPQFIFQYYEEEERQRGNFPDRFSGHQFPNYSSELNVNALLLGDSALYLCATHRVPNTEAFFGQGTRLTVV.